This record looks at one T cell receptor beta chain sequence and its context. Its recognized antigen is unknown. Base qualities are missing; no much larger clone stands one base away. Trimming removed 8 bases from V and 4 bases from J; the gene matches leave 3 bases unexplained. The CDR3 contains 14 residues, cysteine and phenylalanine counted. The only DNA kept is the CDR3, 42 bases in frame from the first base. From a lookup of the germline V gene (reference sequence), CDR1 and CDR2 are LNHDA and SQIVND. In total, approximately 690 healthy bone marrow donors made up the cohort. All cohort members were sampled while nominally healthy, although unrecorded immune exposures were likely present. The donor tested CMV seronegative and was one of the 352 seronegative cohort members. A peripheral blood sample was provided by each donor, and peripheral blood mononuclear cells were used for TCR beta sequencing. The Qiagen DNeasy Blood Extraction Kit was used to extract genomic DNA from the blood cell samples.

The library was obtained by the immunoSEQ multiplex PCR assay. A mixture of 60 forward primers for TCR Vbeta segments and 13 reverse primers for TCR Jbeta segments was used in the multiplex PCR. The CDR3 region of rearranged TCR beta genes was amplified from genomic DNA with a multiplex PCR assay. On the Illumina HiSeq System, the amplified TCR beta libraries were sequenced as 87-base-pair reads. The study's processing was this. Across the 500 to 750 repertoires, a later analysis counted some 81 million unique TCR beta chains, 9.5 million to 12 million of which were shared by at least two donors. A nearest-neighbor algorithm error-corrected the raw reads and collapsed the reads into unique sequences, merging closely related sequences to remove PCR and sequencing errors. CDR3 sequences were aligned to IMGT reference sequences to assign V, D and J gene segments. Each retained sequence needed at least a six-nucleotide match to both a V gene segment and a J gene segment. A rearrangement counted as productive if the CDR3 had no stop codons and remained in frame with V and J, and every other rearrangement counted as non-productive. Following IMGT convention, CDR3 was defined as the stretch from the second conserved V-encoded cysteine to the conserved J-encoded phenylalanine. The earlier analysis of 450 to 750 of the donors excluded any sequence lacking an unambiguous match to a single V gene segment. In an earlier analysis of some 590 of the donors, a V segment was called functional when productive rearrangements were above 56.7%, and segregating when the standard deviation between donors exceeded 5%. A statistical classification framework was built for diagnosing cytomegalovirus status from the catalog of TCR beta chain sequences. In a later analysis, V and J genes were assigned by comparing TCR nucleotide sequences against IMGT/GENE-DB human TR gene sequences. The TCRdist pipeline was used in a later analysis to assign CDR3 sequences and most-parsimonious VDJ recombination scenarios. In a later analysis, every TCR beta chain was defined by the combination of its CDR3 amino acid sequence and its V-gene family, and reads without a unique V-gene family were dropped. As a way to deal with suspected cross-contamination and a sequencing artifact, a later analysis dropped 500 to 700 nucleotide sequences that were highly shared and had low generation probability. For each public chain, a later analysis derived a clonal expansion index from normalized ranks of inferred template counts within each repertoire. In a later analysis, generation probabilities were computed using a VDJ recombination model fitted to out-of-frame rearrangements, and the results were checked against IGoR. Hypergeometric tests were used in a later analysis to score TCR-TCR, TCR-HLA and TCR-CMV co-occurrence, with a repertoire-size bias correction applied to the TCR pairs. To estimate false discovery rates, a later analysis permuted the HLA or CMV assignments 20 times. In a later analysis, co-occurring TCRs were grouped with DBSCAN, and TCRdist sequence similarity was added when clustering was performed within HLA-allele-positive subsets. Repertoires with fewer than 30,000 or more than 120,000 public chains, plus five repertoires with anomalous nucleotide sharing, were excluded from co-occurrence clustering. The immuneACCESS repertoire file appears here via TCRdb, limited to in-frame rearrangements. These files lack a portion of the clones; in checked studies, under half of the deficit traces to unresolved V genes, and the cause of the others is not known. V, J and clone size were drawn from that table, and D and trimming were deduced from the DNA. Recorded for this sample are 97,000 or so clones; approximately 70% of them occurred a single time. Of the sample, 2% to 3% falls within the top ten clones.

The data derive from a study of cytomegalovirus exposure and HLA in healthy donors (dated by TCRdb to 2016 to 2017). As for the study more broadly: An earlier analysis of roughly 500 of the donors reported more than 250 Gb of sequence data and more than 90 million unique TCR beta sequences from 150 million to 200 million T cells. Besides the first cohort of roughly 700 subjects, a separate validation cohort made up of over 100 different subjects was used. Both class I and class II loci were covered by HLA typing, at four-digit resolution. The number of donors typed differed by locus, with roughly 629-640 for A, B, C, DRB1 and DQB1, 522 for DQA1, over 600 for DPA1, and about 450 for DPB1. Of the roughly 400 genotyped donors, roughly 80% fell in the genetic ancestry cluster associated with self-reported Caucasian donors. To predict cytomegalovirus infection status, the study brought together high-throughput TCR immunosequencing, statistical association of individual TCRs with disease status, and machine learning. Genome-wide SNP genotypes for about 65% of the 666 donors were used in a later genetic analysis, which treated that subset as a discovery cohort. Donor age, sex, ethnicity and CMV serostatus were collected together with the repertoire data. A later analysis re-examined previously published TCR beta repertoires from around 670 donors and added high-resolution HLA genotyping to investigate patterns of TCR occurrence. Among over 350 genotyped donors of the cohort, an average of around 240,000 unique TCR beta nucleotide sequences were sequenced per donor, roughly 18% of them non-productive. Rather than using new phenotypic data, the later analysis identified candidate immune exposures from TCR beta sequences and from how often those sequences occurred across donors. Roughly 5 DR-DQ haplotypes were handled as single units for association and clustering, since linkage in the cohort was strong. An earlier analysis of 500 to 650 of the donors applied high-throughput TCR beta sequencing to assess whether each TCR beta V gene segment acted as functional or pseudogenic. All discovery cohort repertoires had been generated on a single sequencing platform. The T cell repertoires of under 750 subjects were profiled by immunosequencing and related to cytomegalovirus serostatus. The study aimed to test whether signatures of past pathogen exposure could be identified by cataloging public T cell receptors. An early release covering roughly 600 HLA-typed donors comprised about 310 gigabases of sequencing data and roughly 85 million unique TCR sequences. The paper as a whole reports these results and caveats: The study gave a list of 150 to 200 TCR beta chains associated with cytomegalovirus. A further reported finding was that TCR beta sequences accurately predicted the HLA-A and HLA-B alleles for most subjects in the first cohort. According to a later analysis, TCR association rates differed among HLA loci, with DRB1 alleles showing the most associated TCRs and HLA-C alleles showing the fewest. A later analysis found that HLA-associated TCR beta chains were more clonally expanded and had lower generation probabilities than equally common non-associated chains. In a later genetic analysis, fewer N-insertions in productive TCRs were reported among donors in an Asian-associated ancestry cluster than the roughly 700-donor mean. Strong co-occurrence of HLA alleles, especially DR and DQ, made assigning TCR associations to individual alleles difficult. Most CMV-associated TCR beta chains appeared to be HLA-restricted in a later analysis, and the HLA associations seemed to be driven largely by CMV exposure. According to the authors, the approach could potentially be generalized to other disease states and immunological phenotypes. Linkage disequilibrium might explain the correlated functional status among segregating V segments, but an unknown experimental factor could not be ruled out. An association between a missense DCLRE1C variant and V-gene and J-gene trimming of TCR beta chains was found in a later genetic analysis and replicated in an independent cohort. Cytomegalovirus status was reported to be diagnosed by the classifier with high specificity and sensitivity in both the original and validation cohorts. A cluster of highly shared sequence variants was judged likely to be a technical artifact of the sequencing pipeline. A later analysis associated about 16,000 TCR beta sequences with specific HLA alleles at a false discovery rate of 0.05. The cohort was sequenced for TCR beta chains only, and without alpha or paired-chain data the features that could be detected were limited. The earlier analysis of 450 to 700 of the donors excluded 15 to 20 rarely observed V segments, including chromosome 9 orphons, because counts were too low. In a later analysis, several top co-occurrence clusters were reported to appear linked to parvovirus B19, influenza, CMV and Epstein-Barr virus. The 87-base-pair reads could not distinguish some IMGT-functional V segments, including TRBV6-2 and TRBV6-3, so those segments were excluded. In an earlier analysis of around 500 of the donors, most TCR beta V segments appeared in productive rearrangements about 87% or about 30% of the time, broadly matching IMGT annotations. Immune exposure information for the cohort was limited to CMV serostatus. A few of the identified cytomegalovirus-associated TCR beta chains were confirmed in vitro to be specific for cytomegalovirus antigens. The presence/absence analyses assumed that sequencing depth was roughly uniform across donors, and that assumption may not be true. Because HLA typing was missing for some donors at each locus, association tests included only the typed subset. Across donors, most TCR sequences were observed very rarely, whereas some public TCRs were present in many individuals.

The sample consisted of PBMCs. The chain is made from TRBV19 and TRBJ2-1; 12 bases in between match TRBD2. This clonotype was sampled from a man in his forties or fifties in good health and CMV-seronegative. The CDR3 loop reads CASSTSGRYNEQFF. The base sequence is TGTGCCAGTTCCACTAGCGGGAGGTACAATGAGCAGTTCTTC.